The present entry profiles one T cell receptor (beta chain) with its context. These data come from a study of control samples from healthy donors and cancer patients. V lost 1 base to trimming and J lost 9 bases, with 10 bases between them. CDR3 size: 14 residues. Germline CDR1 is MNHNS and CDR2 is SASEGT. The protocol was immunoSEQ multiplex PCR, while the TCRdb copy is restricted to in-frame clones and leaves out a portion. The table has approximately 170,000 clones, roughly nine tenths seen once. The sequence came from a woman aged 25-40 years in good health. The chain recombines TRBV6-1 with TRBJ1-6, with unresolved D. The material sequenced was blood. This chain's CDR3 is CASSEGEGSSPLHF. CDR3 bases: TGTGCCAGCAGTGAAGGGGAGGGTAGTTCACCCCTCCACTTT.